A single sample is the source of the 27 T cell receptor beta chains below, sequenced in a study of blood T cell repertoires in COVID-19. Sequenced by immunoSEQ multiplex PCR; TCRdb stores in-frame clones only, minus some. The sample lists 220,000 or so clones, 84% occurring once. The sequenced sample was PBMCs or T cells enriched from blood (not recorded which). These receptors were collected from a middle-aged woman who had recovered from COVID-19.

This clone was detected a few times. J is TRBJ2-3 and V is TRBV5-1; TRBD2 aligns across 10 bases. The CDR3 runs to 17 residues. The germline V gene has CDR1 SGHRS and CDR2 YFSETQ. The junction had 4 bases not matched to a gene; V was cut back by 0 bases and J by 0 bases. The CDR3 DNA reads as TGCGCCAGCAGCTTGGCTGCGACTAGCGGGAGCACAGATACGCAGTATTTT. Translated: CASSLAATSGSTDTQYF.

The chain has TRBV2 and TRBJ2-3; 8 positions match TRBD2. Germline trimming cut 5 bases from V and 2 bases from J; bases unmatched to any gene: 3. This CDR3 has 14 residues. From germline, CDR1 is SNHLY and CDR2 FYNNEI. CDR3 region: CASSRLATTDTQYF. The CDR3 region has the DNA TGTGCCAGCAGTCGACTAGCGACCACAGATACGCAGTATTTT.

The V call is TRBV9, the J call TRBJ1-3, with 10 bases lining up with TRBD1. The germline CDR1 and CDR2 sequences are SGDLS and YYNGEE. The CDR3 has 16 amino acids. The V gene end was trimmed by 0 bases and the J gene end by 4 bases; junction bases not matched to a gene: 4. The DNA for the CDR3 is TGTGCCAGCAGCGTAGTGGACAGGGGGTCAGGAAACACCATATATTTT. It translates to CASSVVDRGSGNTIYF.

CDR3 bases: TGTGCCAGCAGCCAAGATGGAGACAGAGAACTGTTTTTT. Translating gives CASSQDGDRELFF. The chain joins TRBV3-1 (or the pseudogene TRBV3-2) to TRBJ1-4, with D maybe TRBD1 (5 bases). The CDR3 consists of 13 residues. Trimming removed 0 bases from V and 12 bases from J, with 11 bases in between. Germline V gives CDR1 LGHDT, CDR2 YNNKEL (reference sequence).

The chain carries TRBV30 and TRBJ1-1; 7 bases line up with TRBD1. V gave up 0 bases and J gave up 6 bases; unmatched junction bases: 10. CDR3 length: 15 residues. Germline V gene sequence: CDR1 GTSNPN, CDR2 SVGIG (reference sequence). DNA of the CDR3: TGTGCCTGGAGTGTTATACAGGGGTACGTTTCTGAAGCTTTCTTT. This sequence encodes CAWSVIQGYVSEAFF.

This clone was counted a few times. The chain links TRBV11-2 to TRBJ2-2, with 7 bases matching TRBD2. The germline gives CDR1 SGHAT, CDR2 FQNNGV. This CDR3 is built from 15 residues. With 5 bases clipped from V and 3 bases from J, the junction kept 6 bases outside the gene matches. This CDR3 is CASSPGGWDTGELFF. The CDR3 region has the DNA TGTGCCAGCAGCCCCGGGGGGTGGGACACCGGGGAGCTGTTTTTT.

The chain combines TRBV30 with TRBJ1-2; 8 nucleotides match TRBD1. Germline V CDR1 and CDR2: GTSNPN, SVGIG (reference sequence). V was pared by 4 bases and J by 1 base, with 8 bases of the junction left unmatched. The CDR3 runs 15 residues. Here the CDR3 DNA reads TGTGCCTGGAAGGGCAGGGGGCAGTTTAACTATGGCTACACCTTC. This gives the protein CAWKGRGQFNYGYTF. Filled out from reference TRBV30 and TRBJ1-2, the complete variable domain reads SQTIHQWPATLVQPVGSPLSLECTVEGTSNPNLYWYRQAAGRGLQLLFYSVGIGQISSEVPQNLSASRPQDRQFILSSKKLLLSDSGFYLCAWKGRGQFNYGYTFGSGTRLTVV.

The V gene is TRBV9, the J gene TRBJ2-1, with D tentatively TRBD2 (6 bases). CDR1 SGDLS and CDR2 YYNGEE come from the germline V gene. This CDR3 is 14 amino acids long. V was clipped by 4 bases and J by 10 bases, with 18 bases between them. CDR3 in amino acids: CASSPIHVSGEQFF. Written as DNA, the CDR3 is TGTGCCAGCAGCCCAATCCACGTCAGCGGGGAGCAGTTCTTC.

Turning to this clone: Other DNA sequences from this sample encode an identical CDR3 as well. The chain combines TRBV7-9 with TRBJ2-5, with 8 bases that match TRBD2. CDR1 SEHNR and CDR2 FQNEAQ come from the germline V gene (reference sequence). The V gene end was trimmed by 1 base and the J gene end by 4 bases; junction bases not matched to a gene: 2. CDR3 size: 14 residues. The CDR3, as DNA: TGTGCCAGCAGCTTAGGGCTAGCGGGAGAGACCCAGTACTTC. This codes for CASSLGLAGETQYF.

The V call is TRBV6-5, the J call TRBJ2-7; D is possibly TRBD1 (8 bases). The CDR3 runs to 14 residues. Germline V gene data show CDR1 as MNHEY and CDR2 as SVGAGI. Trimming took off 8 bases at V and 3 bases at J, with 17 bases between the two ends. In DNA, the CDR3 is TGTGCCAGCGGGAGGGGGACAGGCCTCTACGAGCAGTACTTC. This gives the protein CASGRGTGLYEQYF.

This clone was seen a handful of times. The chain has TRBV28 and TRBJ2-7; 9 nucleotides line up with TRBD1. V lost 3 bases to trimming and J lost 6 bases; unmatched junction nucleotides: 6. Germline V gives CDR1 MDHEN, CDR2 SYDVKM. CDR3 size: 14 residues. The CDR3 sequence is CASSFGQGKGEQYV. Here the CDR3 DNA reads TGTGCCAGCAGTTTTGGACAGGGGAAGGGCGAGCAGTACGTC.

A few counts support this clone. The CDR3 bases are TGTGCCACCACCGGGACAGGCGGGAATTCACCCCTCCACTTT. Protein product: CATTGTGGNSPLHF. The chain recombines TRBV2 with TRBJ1-6, with TRBD1 identical over 8 bases. Germline V gene lookup returns CDR1 SNHLY and CDR2 FYNNEI. Trimming took 10 bases from V and 7 from J; bases not matched to a gene: 9. There are 14 residues in the CDR3.

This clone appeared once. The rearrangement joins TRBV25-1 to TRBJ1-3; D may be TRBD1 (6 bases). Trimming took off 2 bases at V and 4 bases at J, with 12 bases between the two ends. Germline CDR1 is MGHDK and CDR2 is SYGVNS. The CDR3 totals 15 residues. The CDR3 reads CASSEAGTNGNTIYF. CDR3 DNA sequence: TGTGCCAGCAGTGAAGCCGGGACAAACGGAAACACCATATATTTT.

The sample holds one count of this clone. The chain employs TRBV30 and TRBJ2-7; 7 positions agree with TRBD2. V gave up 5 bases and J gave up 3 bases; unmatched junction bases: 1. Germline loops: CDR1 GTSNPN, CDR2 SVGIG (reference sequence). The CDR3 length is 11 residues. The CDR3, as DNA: TGTGCCTGGGGCGGGAGCTACGAGCAGTACTTC. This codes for CAWGGSYEQYF.

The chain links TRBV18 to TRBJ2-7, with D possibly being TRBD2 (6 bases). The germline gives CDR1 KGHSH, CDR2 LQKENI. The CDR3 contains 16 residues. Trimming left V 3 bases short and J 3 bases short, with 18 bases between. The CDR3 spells CASSPQVGGNSYEQYF. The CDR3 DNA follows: TGTGCCAGCTCACCCCAAGTGGGGGGAAATAGCTACGAGCAGTACTTC.

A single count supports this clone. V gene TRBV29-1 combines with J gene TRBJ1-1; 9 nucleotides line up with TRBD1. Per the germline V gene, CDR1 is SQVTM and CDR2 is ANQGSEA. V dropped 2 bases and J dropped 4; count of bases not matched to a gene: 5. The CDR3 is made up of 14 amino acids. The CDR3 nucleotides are TGCAGCGTTGAATTGGGACAGGGATTCACTGAAGCTTTCTTT. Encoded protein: CSVELGQGFTEAFF.

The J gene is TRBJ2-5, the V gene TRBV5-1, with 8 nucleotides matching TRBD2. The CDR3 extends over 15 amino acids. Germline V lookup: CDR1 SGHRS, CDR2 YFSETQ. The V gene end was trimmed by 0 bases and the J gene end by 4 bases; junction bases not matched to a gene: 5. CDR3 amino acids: CASSLEWLAGETQYF. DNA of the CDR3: TGCGCCAGCAGCTTGGAGTGGCTAGCGGGAGAGACCCAGTACTTC.

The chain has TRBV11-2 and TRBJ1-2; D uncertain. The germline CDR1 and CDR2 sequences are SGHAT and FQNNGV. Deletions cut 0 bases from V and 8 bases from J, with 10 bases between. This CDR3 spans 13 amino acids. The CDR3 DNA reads TGTGCCAGCAGCTTAGAGAGGGCAGGAGGCTACACCTTC. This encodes CASSLERAGGYTF.

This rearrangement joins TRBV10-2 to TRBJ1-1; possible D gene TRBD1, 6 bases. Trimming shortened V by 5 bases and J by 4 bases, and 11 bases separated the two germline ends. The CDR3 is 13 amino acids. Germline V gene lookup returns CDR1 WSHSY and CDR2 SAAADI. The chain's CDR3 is CASSRTALTEAFF. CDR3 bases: TGCGCCAGCAGTAGGACAGCCCTCACTGAAGCTTTCTTT.

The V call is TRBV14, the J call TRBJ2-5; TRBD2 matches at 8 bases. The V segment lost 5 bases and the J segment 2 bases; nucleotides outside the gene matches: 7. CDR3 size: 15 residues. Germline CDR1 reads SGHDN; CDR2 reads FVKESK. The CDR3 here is CASSTSTSGQETQYF. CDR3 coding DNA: TGTGCCAGCAGCACCTCAACTAGCGGTCAAGAGACCCAGTACTTC.

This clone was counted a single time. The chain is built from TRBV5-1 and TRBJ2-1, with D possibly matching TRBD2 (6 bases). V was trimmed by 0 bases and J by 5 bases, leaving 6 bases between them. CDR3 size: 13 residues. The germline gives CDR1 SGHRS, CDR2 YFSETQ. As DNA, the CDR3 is TGCGCCAGCAGCTTGGGACTAGACAATGAGCAGTTCTTC. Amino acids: CASSLGLDNEQFF.

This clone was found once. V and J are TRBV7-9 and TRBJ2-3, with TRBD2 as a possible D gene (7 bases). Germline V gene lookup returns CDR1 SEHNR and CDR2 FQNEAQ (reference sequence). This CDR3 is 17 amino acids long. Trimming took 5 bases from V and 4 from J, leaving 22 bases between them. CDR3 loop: CASSPPPGGRESDTQYF. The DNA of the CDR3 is TGTGCCAGCAGCCCCCCCCCGGGGGGCCGGGAGTCAGATACGCAGTATTTT.

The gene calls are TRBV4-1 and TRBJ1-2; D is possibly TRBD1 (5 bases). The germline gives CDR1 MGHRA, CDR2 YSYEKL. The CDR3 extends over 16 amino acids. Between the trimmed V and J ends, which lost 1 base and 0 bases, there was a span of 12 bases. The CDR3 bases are TGCGCCAGCAGCCAAGGGGCGTGGGGCCCTAACTATGGCTACACCTTC. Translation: CASSQGAWGPNYGYTF.

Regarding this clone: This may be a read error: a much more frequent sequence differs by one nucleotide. This CDR3 is CASSRTENTEAFF. CDR3 coding DNA: TGTGCCAGCAGCCGGACAGAGAACACTGAAGCTTTCTTT. The V call is TRBV7-7, the J call TRBJ1-1, with a tentative D call TRBD1 (6 bases). Germline CDR1 SSHAT, CDR2 FNYEAQ (reference sequence). The CDR3 contains 13 residues. Trimming shortened V by 5 bases and J by 1 base, and 8 bases separated the two germline ends.

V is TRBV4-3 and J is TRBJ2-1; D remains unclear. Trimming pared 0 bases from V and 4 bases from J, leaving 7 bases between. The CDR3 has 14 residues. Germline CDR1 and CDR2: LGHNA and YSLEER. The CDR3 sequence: CASSQDTEYNEQFF. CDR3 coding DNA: TGCGCCAGCAGCCAAGATACAGAATACAATGAGCAGTTCTTC.

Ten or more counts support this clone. The CDR3 spells CASSQSGGRQYTGELFF. The CDR3 DNA sequence: TGCGCCAGCAGCCAATCTGGAGGGAGACAGTACACCGGGGAGCTGTTTTTT. The chain couples TRBV4-1 to TRBJ2-2; tentative D call: TRBD2 (6 bases). Trimming stripped 2 bases from V and 3 bases from J, with 16 bases between. This CDR3 spans 17 amino acids. The germline V gene has CDR1 MGHRA and CDR2 YSYEKL.

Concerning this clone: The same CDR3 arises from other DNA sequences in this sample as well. CDR3 bases: TGTGCCAGCAGCTTAGATCGCCGGCAAGAGACCCAGTACTTC. Its translation: CASSLDRRQETQYF. This chain links TRBV7-2 with TRBJ2-5; D unclear. CDR1 SGHTA and CDR2 FQGNSA come from the germline V gene. The CDR3 length is 14 residues. Trimming removed 1 base at V and 2 bases at J, with 8 bases between.